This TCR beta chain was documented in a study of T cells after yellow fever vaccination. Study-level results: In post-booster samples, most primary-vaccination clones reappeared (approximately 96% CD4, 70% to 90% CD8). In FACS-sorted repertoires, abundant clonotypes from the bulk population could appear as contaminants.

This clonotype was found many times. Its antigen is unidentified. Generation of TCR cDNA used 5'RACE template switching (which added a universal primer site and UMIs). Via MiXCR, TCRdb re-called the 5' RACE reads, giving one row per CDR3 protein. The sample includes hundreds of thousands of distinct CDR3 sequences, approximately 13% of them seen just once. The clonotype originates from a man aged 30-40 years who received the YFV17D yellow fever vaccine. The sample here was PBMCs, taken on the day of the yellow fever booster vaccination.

The CDR3 nucleotides read TGCGCCAGCAGCCTACTAGCGGGAGTGGAGGAGACCCAGTACTTC. This sequence encodes CASSLLAGVEETQYF. The V call is TRBV5-1, the J call TRBJ2-5; TRBD2 agrees at 11 bases. Per the germline V gene, CDR1 is SGHRS and CDR2 is YFSETQ. The V and J ends lost 4 bases and 5 bases, in that order; junction bases with no gene match: 7. This CDR3 has 15 residues. Looking up the rest from reference TRBV5-1 and TRBJ2-5 gives the full variable domain: KAGVTQTPRYLIKTRGQQVTLSCSPISGHRSVSWYQQTPGQGLQFLFEYFSETQRNKGNFPGRFSGRQFSNSRSEMNVSTLELGDSALYLCASSLLAGVEETQYFGPGTRLLVL.